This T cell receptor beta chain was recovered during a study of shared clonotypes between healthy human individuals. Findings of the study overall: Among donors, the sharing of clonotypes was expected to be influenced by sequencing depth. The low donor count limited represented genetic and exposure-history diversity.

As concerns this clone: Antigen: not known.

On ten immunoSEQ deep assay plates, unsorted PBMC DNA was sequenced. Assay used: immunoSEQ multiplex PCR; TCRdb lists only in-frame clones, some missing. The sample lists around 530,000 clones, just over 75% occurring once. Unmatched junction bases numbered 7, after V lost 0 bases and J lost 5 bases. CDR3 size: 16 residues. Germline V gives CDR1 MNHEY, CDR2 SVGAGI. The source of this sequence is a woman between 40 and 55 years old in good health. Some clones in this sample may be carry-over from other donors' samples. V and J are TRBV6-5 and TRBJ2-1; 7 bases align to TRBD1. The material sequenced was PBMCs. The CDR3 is CASSYSKGAIHNEQFF. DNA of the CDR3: TGTGCCAGCAGTTACTCGAAGGGGGCTATACACAATGAGCAGTTCTTC.